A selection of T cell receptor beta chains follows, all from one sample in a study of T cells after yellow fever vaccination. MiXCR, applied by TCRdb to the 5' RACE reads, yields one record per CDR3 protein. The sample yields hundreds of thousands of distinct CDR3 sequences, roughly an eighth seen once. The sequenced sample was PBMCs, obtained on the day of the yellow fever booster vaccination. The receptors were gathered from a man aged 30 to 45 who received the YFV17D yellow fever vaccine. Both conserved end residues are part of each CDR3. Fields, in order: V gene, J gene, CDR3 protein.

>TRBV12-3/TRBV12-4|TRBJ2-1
CASKPNPRSNEQFF
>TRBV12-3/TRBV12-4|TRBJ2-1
CASSFQGSGPSGNEQFF
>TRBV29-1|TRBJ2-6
CSVGGGANVLTF
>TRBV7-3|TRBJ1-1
CASSTMRDTEAFF
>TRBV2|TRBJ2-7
CASSEGTASYEQYF
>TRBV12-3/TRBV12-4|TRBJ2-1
CASATSGVYNEQFF
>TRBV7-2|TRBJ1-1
CASSWGQEHTEAFF
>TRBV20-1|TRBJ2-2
CSARAGLANTGELFF
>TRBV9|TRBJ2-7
CASSKSGTSGDEQYF
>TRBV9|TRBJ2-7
CASSVATWDEQYF
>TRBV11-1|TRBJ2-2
CASSLGTSLINTGELFF
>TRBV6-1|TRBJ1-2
CASSPADGNGYTF
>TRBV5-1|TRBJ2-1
CASSLGTGGARNEQFF